The 29 T cell receptor beta chains reported below all come from one sample, sequenced in a study of memory CD4+ T cells and cytomegalovirus serostatus. Repertoires were generated with immunoSEQ multiplex PCR, while TCRdb's copy carries only in-frame clones and drops some. Seen here are approximately 70,000 clones, 60% to 85% observed once, and the top ten hold under 6%. The sort gate was single viable CD3+CD4+CD8-CD45RO+ cells for memory CD4+ T cells. Sequenced sample: memory CD4+ T cells from blood. Receptors originate from an adult in good health and CMV-seropositive.

This clone has just a few counts. The chain has TRBV19 and TRBJ2-2, with TRBD1 matching 8 bases. V shed 7 bases, J shed 2 bases, and the junction held 3 bases outside the gene matches. This CDR3 has 14 amino acids. Germline V lookup: CDR1 LNHDA, CDR2 SQIVND (reference sequence). CDR3 loop: CASKTGANTGELFF. CDR3 DNA sequence: TGTGCCAGTAAGACAGGGGCTAACACCGGGGAGCTGTTTTTT.

The chain combines TRBV27 with TRBJ2-6; D is possibly TRBD1 (5 bases). Germline loops: CDR1 MNHEY, CDR2 SMNVEV (reference sequence). With 6 bases removed from V and 4 bases from J, the gap between germline ends came to 16 bases. The CDR3 extends over 16 amino acids. The CDR3 reads CASSPAGLQGANVLTF. CDR3 nucleotide sequence: TGTGCCAGCAGCCCAGCAGGGTTACAGGGGGCCAACGTCCTGACTTTC.

The rearrangement joins TRBV7-9 to TRBJ1-4; TRBD1 aligns across 10 bases. V dropped 0 bases and J dropped 6; count of bases not matched to a gene: 1. Germline V gene lookup returns CDR1 SEHNR and CDR2 FQNEAQ (reference sequence). The CDR3 spans 15 residues. DNA of the CDR3: TGTGCCAGCAGCTTAGCGGACAGGGGGGATGAAAAACTGTTTTTT. This encodes CASSLADRGDEKLFF.

CDR3 loop: CASSLEGTGELFF. In DNA, the CDR3 is TGCGCCAGCAGCTTGGAAGGGACCGGGGAGCTGTTTTTT. The chain links TRBV5-1 to TRBJ2-2; D uncertain. The V and J ends lost 0 bases and 5 bases respectively, with 5 bases between them. In germline, CDR1 is SGHRS, CDR2 YFSETQ. This CDR3 region has 13 residues. Using reference TRBV5-1 and TRBJ2-2 for the parts outside the CDR3, the full variable domain is KAGVTQTPRYLIKTRGQQVTLSCSPISGHRSVSWYQQTPGQGLQFLFEYFSETQRNKGNFPGRFSGRQFSNSRSEMNVSTLELGDSALYLCASSLEGTGELFFGEGSRLTVL.

The rearrangement joins TRBV7-9 to TRBJ1-3, with D possibly being TRBD1 (5 bases). The CDR3 spans 15 residues. The germline V gene encodes CDR1 SEHNR and CDR2 FQNEAQ (reference sequence). V was shortened by 6 bases and J by 2 bases, with 14 bases between the two germline ends. The CDR3 here is CASSTGTDPGNTIYF. The CDR3 DNA is TGTGCCAGCAGTACTGGGACTGATCCTGGAAACACCATATATTTT. Looking up the rest from reference TRBV7-9 and TRBJ1-3 gives the full variable domain: DTGVSQNPRHKITKRGQNVTFRCDPISEHNRLYWYRQTLGQGPEFLTYFQNEAQLEKSRLLSDRFSAERPKGSFSTLEIQRTEQGDSAMYLCASSTGTDPGNTIYFGEGSWLTVV.

The chain couples TRBV7-2 to TRBJ2-1; D possibly matches TRBD1 or TRBD2 (5 bases each). V lost 1 base and J lost 6, with 13 bases in between. The CDR3 contains 15 residues. CDR1 SGHTA and CDR2 FQGNSA come from the germline V gene. The CDR3 protein is CASSLGRETFNEQFF. CDR3 in DNA: TGTGCCAGCAGCTTAGGCAGGGAGACGTTCAATGAGCAGTTCTTC.

This chain links TRBV6-1 with TRBJ2-3, with no clear D. Germline CDR1 MNHNS, CDR2 SASEGT. This CDR3 is 12 amino acids long. The ends were cut back, 7 bases at V and 9 bases at J, with 14 bases in the middle. The CDR3 region is CASTPSEVTQYF. The DNA for the CDR3 is TGTGCCAGCACTCCGTCAGAGGTGACGCAGTATTTT.

The rearrangement joins TRBV19 to TRBJ1-5; D remains unclear. The germline V and J ends were trimmed by 5 bases and 9 bases, with 17 bases remaining between them. The CDR3 sequence is 14 residues long. The V gene's germline CDR1 is LNHDA and CDR2 SQIVND (reference sequence). The CDR3 reads CASSLDRPGRPQHF. Here the CDR3 DNA reads TGTGCCAGTAGTCTGGACCGACCAGGTCGGCCCCAGCATTTT.

This chain links TRBV4-2 with TRBJ2-3, with 9 nucleotides matching TRBD2. V was pared by 1 base and J by 6 bases, with 11 bases of the junction left unmatched. Germline-derived CDR1 and CDR2 are LGHNA and YNFKEQ. There are 17 residues in the CDR3. The CDR3 loop reads CASSQAILAGRGDTQYF. In nucleotides, the CDR3 is TGTGCCAGCAGCCAAGCGATTCTAGCGGGAAGAGGGGATACGCAGTATTTT.

The chain has TRBV28 and TRBJ1-1; 7 bases match TRBD1. CDR1 is MDHEN, CDR2 SYDVKM, per germline. V trimming: 5 bases; J trimming: 11 bases; junction bases outside the gene matches: 11. The CDR3 loop spans 13 amino acids. The CDR3 region is CASSPVSTGTAFF. In nucleotides, the CDR3 is TGTGCCAGCAGTCCCGTCTCGACAGGGACGGCTTTCTTT.

The chain combines TRBV7-2 with TRBJ2-7; TRBD2 agrees at 11 bases. This CDR3 is built from 14 residues. Germline lookup yields CDR1 SGHTA and CDR2 FQGNSA. J gave up 5 bases and V 2 bases, and 2 bases lay outside the gene matches. The CDR3 here is CASSLTSGGNEQYF. In DNA form, the CDR3 reads TGTGCCAGCAGCTTAACTAGCGGGGGCAACGAGCAGTACTTC.

CDR3 sequence reads: CASSPSGREGYTF. The CDR3 region has the DNA TGTGCCAGCTCACCATCAGGACGGGAAGGCTACACCTTC. The chain employs TRBV18 and TRBJ1-2; D gene ambiguous. Germline CDR1 is KGHSH and CDR2 is LQKENI. This CDR3 spans 13 amino acids. With 2 bases removed from V and 8 bases from J, the gap between germline ends came to 12 bases.

The chain carries TRBV6-5 and TRBJ2-3; no firm D call. This CDR3 comprises 11 residues. Germline V gives CDR1 MNHEY, CDR2 SVGAGI. Trimming removed 6 bases from V and 4 bases from J, with 5 bases in between. CDR3 coding DNA: TGTGCCAGCAGCCAGGCAGATACGCAGTATTTT. Translation: CASSQADTQYF.

The V call is TRBV9, the J call TRBJ2-7; D assignment may be TRBD1 or TRBD2 (5 bases each). This CDR3 has 13 amino acids. Trimming took 0 bases from V and 6 from J, leaving 10 bases between them. Looked up from germline, CDR1 is SGDLS and CDR2 is YYNGEE. The CDR3 DNA is TGTGCCAGCAGCGTAGCCGAGAGGGGCGAGCAGTACTTC. This encodes CASSVAERGEQYF.

This chain connects TRBV20-1 to TRBJ1-1, with unresolved D. The V gene lost 3 bases and the J gene lost 7 bases, with 9 bases spanning the gap. This CDR3 contains 11 residues. Germline CDR1 reads DFQATT; CDR2 reads SNEGSKA (reference sequence). CDR3 residues: CSASWAVEAFF. Written as DNA, the CDR3 is TGCAGTGCTAGTTGGGCAGTTGAAGCTTTCTTT.

V gene TRBV9 combines with J gene TRBJ2-7, with D possibly matching TRBD1 (6 bases). Germline V gene sequence: CDR1 SGDLS, CDR2 YYNGEE. The length of the CDR3 is 15 residues. V was trimmed by 0 bases and J by 4 bases, leaving 14 bases between them. The CDR3 reads CASSVGAGVLYEQYF. CDR3 DNA: TGTGCCAGCAGCGTAGGTGCAGGGGTCCTATACGAGCAGTACTTC. The full variable domain, with the rest looked up from reference TRBV9 and TRBJ2-7, is DSGVTQTPKHLITATGQRVTLRCSPRSGDLSVYWYQQSLDQGLQFLIQYYNGEERAKGNILERFSAQQFPDLHSELNLSSLELGDSALYFCASSVGAGVLYEQYFGPGTRLTVT.

Worth noting for this clone: Other DNA sequences in the sample encode the same CDR3. The V call is TRBV28, the J call TRBJ1-5; no firm D call. The V and J ends lost 4 bases and 1 base respectively, with 8 bases between them. Germline V gives CDR1 MDHEN, CDR2 SYDVKM. The CDR3 length is 14 residues. As DNA, the CDR3 is TGTGCCAGCAGTTCCCCCGCCAGCAATCAGCCCCAGCATTTT. This encodes CASSSPASNQPQHF.

This rearrangement joins TRBV30 to TRBJ2-5, with unresolved D. The V end was cut by 3 bases, the J end by 2 bases, with 7 bases between. The CDR3 runs 12 residues. Germline V gene sequence: CDR1 GTSNPN, CDR2 SVGIG (reference sequence). This CDR3 reads CAWRQQQETQYF. Written as DNA, the CDR3 is TGTGCCTGGAGACAGCAACAAGAGACCCAGTACTTC.

The V gene is TRBV11-2, the J gene TRBJ2-7; 7 positions match TRBD1. This CDR3 contains 15 residues. Germline CDR1 is SGHAT and CDR2 is FQNNGV. V trimming: 4 bases; J trimming: 5 bases; junction bases outside the gene matches: 11. The CDR3 DNA sequence: TGTGCCAGCAGCTCAAATAGGGGGCGACCCAACGAGCAGTACTTC. Protein product: CASSSNRGRPNEQYF.

The rearrangement links TRBV6-1 to TRBJ2-7; a weak D match, TRBD2 (7 bases). This CDR3 is 15 amino acids long. Germline V lookup: CDR1 MNHNS, CDR2 SASEGT. V gave up 6 bases and J gave up 4 bases, with 19 bases separating them. The chain's CDR3 is CASSPGGGGYYEQYF. Written as DNA, the CDR3 is TGTGCCAGCAGCCCTGGGGGAGGGGGTTATTACGAGCAGTACTTC.

This clone was picked up a small number of times. The chain combines TRBV4-3 with TRBJ1-5; D call uncertain. Germline V gives CDR1 LGHNA, CDR2 YSLEER. Trimming cost V 4 bases and J 4 bases, with 11 bases left between them. This CDR3 has 14 amino acids. CDR3 residues: CASSRSRANQPQHF. As DNA, the CDR3 is TGCGCCAGCAGCCGATCCCGGGCGAATCAGCCCCAGCATTTT.

The chain employs TRBV15 and TRBJ1-4; D possibly corresponds to TRBD1 (5 bases). Trimming cost V 0 bases and J 6 bases, with 11 bases left between them. This CDR3 comprises 15 residues. The germline CDR1 and CDR2 sequences are LNHNV and YYDKDF (reference sequence). The CDR3 sequence: CATSRDIGGDEKLFF. CDR3 nucleotide sequence: TGTGCCACCAGCAGAGATATCGGGGGAGATGAAAAACTGTTTTTT.

The chain carries TRBV12-5 and TRBJ2-5; maybe TRBD1 (5 bases). The ends were cut back, 3 bases at V and 4 bases at J, with 9 bases in the middle. The CDR3 has 13 residues. Germline V gene sequence: CDR1 LGHNT, CDR2 FRNRAP. The CDR3 is CASGLGVPETQYF. The DNA for the CDR3 is TGTGCTAGTGGTTTAGGGGTCCCAGAGACCCAGTACTTC. Based on the CDR3 plus reference TRBV12-5 and TRBJ2-5, the full variable domain is DARVTQTPRHKVTEMGQEVTMRCQPILGHNTVFWYRQTMMQGLELLAYFRNRAPLDDSGMPKDRFSAEMPDATLATLKIQPSEPRDSAVYFCASGLGVPETQYFGPGTRLLVL.

The chain carries TRBV7-3 and TRBJ2-1; 8 bases map to TRBD1. V dropped 6 bases and J dropped 0; count of bases not matched to a gene: 4. Germline V gene lookup returns CDR1 SGHTA and CDR2 FQGTGA. CDR3 length: 15 residues. The CDR3 region has the DNA TGTGCCAGCAGGGCAGGGGGCGGCTCCTACAATGAGCAGTTCTTC. Translated: CASRAGGGSYNEQFF.

The rearrangement uses TRBV18 and TRBJ1-4; no clear D. CDR1 and CDR2 (germline): KGHSH, LQKENI. The V gene lost 0 bases and the J gene lost 6 bases, with 8 bases spanning the gap. The CDR3 extends over 14 amino acids. CDR3 region: CASSPPTDDEKLFF. The CDR3 DNA reads as TGTGCCAGCTCACCACCAACAGATGATGAAAAACTGTTTTTT.

V and J are TRBV11-2 and TRBJ2-5; no reliable D call. Per germline, CDR1 SGHAT and CDR2 FQNNGV. This CDR3 has 13 amino acids. V was trimmed by 6 bases and J by 0 bases, leaving 8 bases between them. The CDR3 nucleotides are TGTGCCAGCAGTTCCGAGTACCAAGAGACCCAGTACTTC. Translation gives CASSSEYQETQYF.

The chain joins TRBV5-6 to TRBJ1-2; 7 bases match TRBD1. Germline trimming cut 0 bases from V and 4 bases from J; bases unmatched to any gene: 6. The CDR3 consists of 15 residues. The V gene's germline CDR1 is SGHDT and CDR2 YYEEEE. The chain's CDR3 is CASSLGDSVFYGYTF. Written as DNA, the CDR3 is TGTGCCAGCAGCTTGGGGGACAGCGTATTCTATGGCTACACCTTC.

The chain uses TRBV6-1 and TRBJ2-5; TRBD1 matches at 7 bases. Germline V CDR1 and CDR2: MNHNS, SASEGT. The CDR3 has 13 amino acids. J gave up 4 bases and V 11 bases, and 10 bases lay outside the gene matches. Here the CDR3 DNA reads TGTGCCGGAGGTCTCGGGACAGTAGAGACCCAGTACTTC. It yields the protein CAGGLGTVETQYF.

This clone is medium-sized within its sample. This chain joins TRBV2 and TRBJ1-1; D possibly corresponds to TRBD1 (5 bases). V dropped 4 bases and J dropped 1 base, with 7 bases sitting between them. Germline V gives CDR1 SNHLY, CDR2 FYNNEI. CDR3 length: 13 amino acids. The CDR3 DNA reads TGTGCCAGCAGTGCAGGGCAGAACACTGAAGCTTTCTTT. Amino acid sequence: CASSAGQNTEAFF.